This T cell receptor (beta chain) was profiled in a study of cytomegalovirus exposure and HLA in healthy donors. The assay was immunoSEQ multiplex PCR, and TCRdb's table has in-frame clones only and misses some. The sample records under 250,000 clones, over 75% being singletons. The CDR3 consists of 16 residues. The J segment lost 5 bases and the V segment lost 2 bases, leaving 7 bases of the junction unmatched. Germline CDR1 is SGHRS and CDR2 is YFSETQ. The clonotype originates from a man between 18 and 35 years old in good health and CMV-seropositive. Sequenced sample: PBMCs. V is TRBV5-1 and J is TRBJ2-7; 13 positions agree with TRBD2. The CDR3 reads CASSLRTSGSGHEQYF. The CDR3 DNA follows: TGCGCCAGCAGCTTACGGACTAGCGGGAGCGGGCACGAGCAGTACTTC.